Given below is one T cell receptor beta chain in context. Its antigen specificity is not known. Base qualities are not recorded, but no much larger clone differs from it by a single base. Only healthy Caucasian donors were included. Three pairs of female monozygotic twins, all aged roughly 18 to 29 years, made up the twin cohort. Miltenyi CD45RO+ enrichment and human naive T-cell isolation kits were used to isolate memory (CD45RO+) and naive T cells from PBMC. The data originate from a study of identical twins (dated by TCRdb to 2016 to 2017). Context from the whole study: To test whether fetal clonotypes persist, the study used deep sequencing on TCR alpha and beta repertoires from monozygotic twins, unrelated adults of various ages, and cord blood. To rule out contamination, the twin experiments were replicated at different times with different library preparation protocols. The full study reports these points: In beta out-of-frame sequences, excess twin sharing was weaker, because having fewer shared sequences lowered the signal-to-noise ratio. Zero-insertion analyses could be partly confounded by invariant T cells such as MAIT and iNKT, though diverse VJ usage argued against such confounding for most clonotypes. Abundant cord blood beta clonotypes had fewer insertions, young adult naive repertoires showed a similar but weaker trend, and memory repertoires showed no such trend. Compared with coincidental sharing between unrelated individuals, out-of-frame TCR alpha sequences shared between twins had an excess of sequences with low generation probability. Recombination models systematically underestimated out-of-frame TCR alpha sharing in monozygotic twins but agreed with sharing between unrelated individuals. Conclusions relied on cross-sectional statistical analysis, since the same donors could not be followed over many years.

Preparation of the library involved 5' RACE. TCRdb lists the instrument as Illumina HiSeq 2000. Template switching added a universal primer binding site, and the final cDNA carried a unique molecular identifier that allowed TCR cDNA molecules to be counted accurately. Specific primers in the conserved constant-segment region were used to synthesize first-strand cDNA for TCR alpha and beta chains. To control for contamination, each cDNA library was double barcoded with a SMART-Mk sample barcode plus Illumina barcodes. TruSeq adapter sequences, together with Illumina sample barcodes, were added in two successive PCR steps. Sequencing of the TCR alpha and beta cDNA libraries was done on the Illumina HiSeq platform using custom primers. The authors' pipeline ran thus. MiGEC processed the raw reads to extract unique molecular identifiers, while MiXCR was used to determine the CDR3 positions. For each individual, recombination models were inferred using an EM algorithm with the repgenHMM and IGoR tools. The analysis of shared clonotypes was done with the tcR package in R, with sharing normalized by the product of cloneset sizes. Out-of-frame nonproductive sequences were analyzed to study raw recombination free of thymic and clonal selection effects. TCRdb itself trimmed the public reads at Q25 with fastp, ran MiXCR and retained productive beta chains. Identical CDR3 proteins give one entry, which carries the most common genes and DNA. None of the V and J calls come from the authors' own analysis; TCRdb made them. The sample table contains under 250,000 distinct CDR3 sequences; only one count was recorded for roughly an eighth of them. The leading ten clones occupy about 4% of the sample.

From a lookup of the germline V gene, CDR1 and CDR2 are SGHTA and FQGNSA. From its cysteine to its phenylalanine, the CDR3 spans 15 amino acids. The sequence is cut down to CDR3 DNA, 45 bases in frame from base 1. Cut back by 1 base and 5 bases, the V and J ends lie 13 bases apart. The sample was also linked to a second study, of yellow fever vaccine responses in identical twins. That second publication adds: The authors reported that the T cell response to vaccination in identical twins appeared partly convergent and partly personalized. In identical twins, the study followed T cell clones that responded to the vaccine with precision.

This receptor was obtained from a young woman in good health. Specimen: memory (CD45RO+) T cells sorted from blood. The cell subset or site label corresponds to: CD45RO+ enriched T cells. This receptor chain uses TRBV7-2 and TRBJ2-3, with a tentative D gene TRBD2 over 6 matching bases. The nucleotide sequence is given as TGTGCCAGCAGCTTAGAGGGGCGGGAAAAAGATACGCAGTATTTT. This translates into CASSLEGREKDTQYF.